This entry features one T cell receptor (beta chain) sequence. The antigen remains undetermined. Specified time point: pre-sensitization, week 0. The treatment is: therapeutic diphenylcyclopropenone sensitization with weekly scalp DPC. The sample originates from a study of human T cells and chemical hapten exposure. Study-wide background: A mostly female patient group had alopecia areata, totalis or universalis. Study-wide results and caveats: Sensitizing with DPC caused no change in TCRs above 1 in 1000 frequency.

Trimming cost V 5 bases and J 0 bases, with 8 bases left between them. This CDR3 has 13 amino acids. The germline CDR1 and CDR2 sequences are SQVTM and ANQGSEA. TCRdb called the RACE reads again in MiXCR, with one record for every CDR3 protein. The sample has around 260,000 distinct CDR3 sequences; about 9% are singletons. The sample here was whole blood, taken in connection with sensitization to the hapten diphenylcyclopropenone (DPC). The gene calls are TRBV29-1 and TRBJ1-5; D is ambiguous. The source is a middle-aged woman with alopecia areata. Some clones in this sample may be carry-over from other donors' samples. The CDR3 bases are TGCAGCGTTAGTTGGAGTAGCAATCAGCCCCAGCATTTT. This gives the protein CSVSWSSNQPQHF.